Given below is one TCR beta chain in context. Its antigen remains unidentified. This sequence may be a read error, since a much larger clone differs from it by one base. The template, roughly 0.45 ug total RNA, yielded TCR beta cDNA made with a constant-region primer. Three nested multiplex PCR rounds, a slightly modified ARM-PCR method, built the TCR beta libraries. Primers for the first two PCR rounds were TRBV1-TRBV30 forward primers and a C-beta reverse primer (approximately 10 cycles per round). Via MiXCR, TCRdb re-called the multiplex PCR reads, giving one row per CDR3 protein. In the table there are approximately 60,000 distinct CDR3 sequences, less than 85% of which are singletons. Unsorted bulk tissue of roughly 17-33 mg yielded co-extracted RNA and DNA. The entry originates in a study of tumor-infiltrating lymphocytes in primary liver carcinoma. Findings of the study overall: Tumor region pairs outstripped tumor-adjacent and tumor-blood pairs in overlap. Blood had a significantly lower top-250-clone fraction than tumors did (p = 0.039).

The CDR3 length is 17 residues. Germline lookup yields CDR1 SGHAT and CDR2 FQNNGV. Sequencing input: liver tumor tissue from sampling region 2. This sample's subset: tumor region T2, inferior pole. The chain uses TRBV11-2 and TRBJ2-3; D is unclear. The origin of this receptor is a man in his forties or fifties with primary liver carcinoma and hepatitis B virus infection. DNA for the CDR3: TGTGAGAGCAGCTTAGGGTTTGTGACGGTTAGCACAGATACGCAGTATTTT. Protein product: CESSLGFVTVSTDTQYF.